Listed below are T cell receptor beta chains from one sample, sequenced in a study of cytomegalovirus exposure and HLA in healthy donors. The method was immunoSEQ multiplex PCR; TCRdb's version includes in-frame clones alone and lacks a portion of them. In the table there are some 190,000 clones, 86% of which are singletons. The specimen was PBMCs. These receptors were obtained from a woman younger than 35 in good health and CMV-seronegative. Both conserved end residues are part of each CDR3. Each record gives: V gene, D gene, clone size, J gene, CDR3 protein, CDR3 DNA. The D gene is left open where the match is weak. Only part of the rows carry a size: once, few, many, or a class if the clone is expanded.

v_gene: TRBV7-3
d_gene: -
abundance: -
j_gene: TRBJ2-2
CDR3aa: CASSLRGTGELFF
CDR3nt: TGTGCCAGCAGCTTACGGGGAACCGGGGAGCTGTTTTTT

v_gene: TRBV6-5
d_gene: TRBD1
abundance: -
j_gene: TRBJ2-1
CDR3aa: CASRGAGGAYNEQFF
CDR3nt: TGTGCCAGCAGGGGCGCAGGGGGCGCCTACAATGAGCAGTTCTTC

v_gene: TRBV6-1
d_gene: -
abundance: once
j_gene: TRBJ2-4
CDR3aa: CASSEDLRQAKNIQYF
CDR3nt: TGTGCCAGCAGTGAGGACCTTAGACAGGCCAAAAACATTCAGTACTTC

v_gene: TRBV6-6
d_gene: TRBD1
abundance: -
j_gene: TRBJ1-4
CDR3aa: CASSTSGTGEKLFF
CDR3nt: TGTGCCAGCAGTACATCCGGGACAGGAGAAAAACTGTTTTTT

v_gene: TRBV13
d_gene: TRBD2
abundance: -
j_gene: TRBJ2-2
CDR3aa: CASSRRRGGNTGELFF
CDR3nt: TGTGCCAGCAGCCGCCGGCGGGGGGGTAACACCGGGGAGCTGTTTTTT

v_gene: TRBV19
d_gene: TRBD2
abundance: -
j_gene: TRBJ2-7
CDR3aa: CASSIGLAGGGSYEQYF
CDR3nt: TGTGCCAGTAGTATCGGACTAGCGGGAGGGGGCTCCTACGAGCAGTACTTC

v_gene: TRBV4-2
d_gene: TRBD1
abundance: -
j_gene: TRBJ1-6
CDR3aa: CASSQDFWGIDRGYSPLHF
CDR3nt: TGTGCCAGCAGCCAAGATTTTTGGGGGATCGACAGGGGATACTCACCCCTCCACTTT

v_gene: TRBV7-8
d_gene: -
abundance: -
j_gene: TRBJ1-2
CDR3aa: CASSSYRTAGRGYTF
CDR3nt: TGTGCCAGCAGCTCATACCGGACAGCGGGGAGGGGCTACACCTTC

v_gene: TRBV19
d_gene: TRBD1
abundance: -
j_gene: TRBJ2-3
CDR3aa: CASSTIGQGYTDTQYF
CDR3nt: TGTGCCAGTAGTACCATAGGACAGGGATACACAGATACGCAGTATTTT

v_gene: TRBV7-6
d_gene: -
abundance: -
j_gene: TRBJ1-1
CDR3aa: CASRTAGGLGVAFF
CDR3nt: TGTGCCAGCAGGACCGCCGGGGGTTTGGGGGTAGCTTTCTTT

v_gene: TRBV4-1
d_gene: TRBD2
abundance: -
j_gene: TRBJ2-5
CDR3aa: CASSQERSGLAGATQYF
CDR3nt: TGCGCCAGCAGCCAAGAGCGGTCCGGACTAGCGGGGGCCACCCAGTACTTC

v_gene: TRBV2
d_gene: TRBD1
abundance: -
j_gene: TRBJ2-7
CDR3aa: CASRKTGVYEQYF
CDR3nt: TGTGCCAGCAGAAAGACAGGGGTCTACGAGCAGTACTTC

v_gene: TRBV2
d_gene: -
abundance: -
j_gene: TRBJ2-2
CDR3aa: CASRRDSTGELFF
CDR3nt: TGTGCCAGCAGGCGGGACTCCACCGGGGAGCTGTTTTTT

v_gene: TRBV15
d_gene: TRBD2
abundance: -
j_gene: TRBJ2-4
CDR3aa: CATSRVTSRHIQYF
CDR3nt: TGTGCCACCAGCAGAGTGACTAGCCGGCACATTCAGTACTTC

v_gene: TRBV30
d_gene: -
abundance: -
j_gene: TRBJ2-3
CDR3aa: CAWSVRYTDTQYF
CDR3nt: TGTGCCTGGAGTGTCCGCTACACAGATACGCAGTATTTT

v_gene: TRBV19
d_gene: TRBD2
abundance: -
j_gene: TRBJ2-7
CDR3aa: CASSIGGAVTYEQYF
CDR3nt: TGTGCCAGTAGTATCGGGGGGGCGGTCACCTACGAGCAGTACTTC

v_gene: TRBV27
d_gene: -
abundance: -
j_gene: TRBJ2-7
CDR3aa: CASSYSVDYEQYF
CDR3nt: TGTGCCAGCAGTTATAGCGTGGACTACGAGCAGTACTTC

v_gene: TRBV5-1
d_gene: TRBD1
abundance: -
j_gene: TRBJ1-1
CDR3aa: CASSLRPGGLMNTEAFF
CDR3nt: TGCGCCAGCAGCTTGCGACCAGGGGGACTGATGAACACTGAAGCTTTCTTT

v_gene: TRBV5-4
d_gene: TRBD1
abundance: -
j_gene: TRBJ2-1
CDR3aa: CASSLGTGTYNEQFF
CDR3nt: TGTGCCAGCAGCTTGGGGACAGGGACCTACAATGAGCAGTTCTTC

v_gene: TRBV19
d_gene: -
abundance: few
j_gene: TRBJ2-3
CDR3aa: CASSESADTQYF
CDR3nt: TGTGCCAGTAGTGAAAGCGCAGATACGCAGTATTTT

v_gene: TRBV14
d_gene: -
abundance: -
j_gene: TRBJ2-1
CDR3aa: CASSRVYGPGDEQFF
CDR3nt: TGTGCCAGCAGCCGAGTTTATGGGCCCGGGGATGAGCAGTTCTTC

v_gene: TRBV7-2
d_gene: -
abundance: -
j_gene: TRBJ2-7
CDR3aa: CASSLGSLAIYEQYF
CDR3nt: TGTGCCAGCAGCTTAGGATCGCTAGCTATCTACGAGCAGTACTTC

v_gene: TRBV4-1
d_gene: -
abundance: -
j_gene: TRBJ1-3
CDR3aa: CASSQVQGSSGNTIYF
CDR3nt: TGCGCCAGCAGCCAAGTACAGGGAAGCTCTGGAAACACCATATATTTT

v_gene: TRBV2
d_gene: TRBD1
abundance: -
j_gene: TRBJ1-1
CDR3aa: CASSLDRGNPEAFF
CDR3nt: TGTGCCAGCAGTCTGGACAGGGGGAATCCTGAAGCTTTCTTT

v_gene: TRBV5-1
d_gene: TRBD2
abundance: -
j_gene: TRBJ2-3
CDR3aa: CASSLGRGGRTDTQYF
CDR3nt: TGCGCCAGCAGCTTGGGGCGGGGGGGCCGCACAGATACGCAGTATTTT

v_gene: TRBV15
d_gene: -
abundance: once
j_gene: TRBJ2-3
CDR3aa: CATSRTWAAFTDTQYF
CDR3nt: TGTGCCACCAGCCGTACGTGGGCAGCCTTCACAGATACGCAGTATTTT

v_gene: TRBV7-9
d_gene: TRBD2
abundance: few
j_gene: TRBJ2-3
CDR3aa: CASSLLAATDTQYF
CDR3nt: TGTGCCAGCAGCTTACTAGCGGCAACAGATACGCAGTATTTT

v_gene: TRBV4-1
d_gene: -
abundance: -
j_gene: TRBJ2-7
CDR3aa: CASSQETHQAHSYEQYF
CDR3nt: TGCGCCAGCAGCCAAGAAACTCACCAGGCCCACTCCTACGAGCAGTACTTC

v_gene: TRBV19
d_gene: -
abundance: -
j_gene: TRBJ2-3
CDR3aa: CASSMSGANTDTQYF
CDR3nt: TGTGCCAGTAGTATGTCAGGGGCGAACACAGATACGCAGTATTTT

v_gene: TRBV2
d_gene: -
abundance: -
j_gene: TRBJ2-5
CDR3aa: CASSPDYQETQYF
CDR3nt: TGTGCCAGCAGCCCGGACTACCAAGAGACCCAGTACTTC

v_gene: TRBV5-1
d_gene: TRBD1
abundance: -
j_gene: TRBJ2-7
CDR3aa: CASSIVTGTGTYEQYF
CDR3nt: TGCGCCAGCAGCATTGTCACCGGGACAGGGACCTACGAGCAGTACTTC

v_gene: TRBV6-1
d_gene: -
abundance: -
j_gene: TRBJ1-2
CDR3aa: CASRKGYGYTF
CDR3nt: TGTGCCAGCAGAAAGGGGTATGGCTACACCTTC

v_gene: TRBV10-3
d_gene: -
abundance: -
j_gene: TRBJ1-2
CDR3aa: CAISVTGREAGGYTF
CDR3nt: TGTGCCATCAGTGTAACGGGCAGGGAAGCCGGTGGCTACACCTTC

v_gene: TRBV13
d_gene: -
abundance: -
j_gene: TRBJ1-1
CDR3aa: CASSQDSTGRTEAFF
CDR3nt: TGTGCCAGCAGCCAAGACTCAACAGGGAGAACTGAAGCTTTCTTT

v_gene: TRBV29-1
d_gene: TRBD1
abundance: -
j_gene: TRBJ2-5
CDR3aa: CSVEEWGQGGETQYF
CDR3nt: TGCAGCGTCGAGGAGTGGGGACAGGGAGGCGAGACCCAGTACTTC

v_gene: TRBV19
d_gene: TRBD1
abundance: -
j_gene: TRBJ2-7
CDR3aa: CASSTYLGQGLGQYF
CDR3nt: TGTGCCAGTAGTACCTACCTCGGACAGGGGTTGGGGCAGTACTTC

v_gene: TRBV10-1
d_gene: -
abundance: -
j_gene: TRBJ1-1
CDR3aa: CASSDPGMNTEAFF
CDR3nt: TGCGCCAGCAGTGATCCTGGCATGAACACTGAAGCTTTCTTT

v_gene: TRBV5-1
d_gene: TRBD2
abundance: -
j_gene: TRBJ2-3
CDR3aa: CASSLAGGTTTDTQYF
CDR3nt: TGCGCCAGCAGCTTGGCCGGCGGGACTACAACAGATACGCAGTATTTT

v_gene: TRBV10-3
d_gene: -
abundance: -
j_gene: TRBJ2-7
CDR3aa: CATRDSRSYEQYF
CDR3nt: TGTGCCACGCGGGACAGCCGCTCCTACGAGCAGTACTTC

v_gene: TRBV7-9
d_gene: -
abundance: -
j_gene: TRBJ1-6
CDR3aa: CAGGVAGKGDSPLHF
CDR3nt: TGTGCAGGGGGTGTCGCAGGGAAGGGTGATTCACCCCTCCACTTT

v_gene: TRBV5-1
d_gene: -
abundance: few
j_gene: TRBJ1-2
CDR3aa: CASSFGRVFGYTF
CDR3nt: TGCGCCAGCAGCTTCGGCAGGGTGTTTGGCTACACCTTC

v_gene: TRBV30
d_gene: -
abundance: -
j_gene: TRBJ1-2
CDR3aa: CAWSDEGPYGYTF
CDR3nt: TGTGCCTGGAGTGATGAGGGCCCCTATGGCTACACCTTC

v_gene: TRBV27
d_gene: -
abundance: once
j_gene: TRBJ1-1
CDR3aa: CASSHTPPGVREAFF
CDR3nt: TGTGCCAGCAGCCACACGCCCCCGGGAGTTCGTGAAGCTTTCTTT

v_gene: TRBV9
d_gene: -
abundance: -
j_gene: TRBJ2-1
CDR3aa: CASSVGPEAEQFF
CDR3nt: TGTGCCAGCAGCGTAGGTCCAGAGGCTGAGCAGTTCTTC

v_gene: TRBV18
d_gene: TRBD1
abundance: -
j_gene: TRBJ1-2
CDR3aa: CASSPTPGQGAYANGYTF
CDR3nt: TGTGCCAGCTCACCCACTCCGGGACAGGGTGCATATGCGAATGGCTACACCTTC

v_gene: TRBV2
d_gene: TRBD1
abundance: -
j_gene: TRBJ2-3
CDR3aa: CASSGQARDTQYF
CDR3nt: TGTGCCAGCAGCGGACAGGCTCGAGATACGCAGTATTTT

v_gene: TRBV19
d_gene: TRBD2
abundance: -
j_gene: TRBJ2-2
CDR3aa: CASNLAGGRSTGELFF
CDR3nt: TGTGCCAGTAACCTAGCGGGGGGGCGGAGCACCGGGGAGCTGTTTTTT

v_gene: TRBV6-4
d_gene: TRBD1
abundance: -
j_gene: TRBJ1-1
CDR3aa: CASSPDRGVTGEAFF
CDR3nt: TGTGCCAGCAGCCCGGACAGGGGAGTTACGGGTGAAGCTTTCTTT

v_gene: TRBV18
d_gene: -
abundance: -
j_gene: TRBJ2-5
CDR3aa: CASSPPAETQYF
CDR3nt: TGTGCCAGCTCACCACCCGCGGAGACCCAGTACTTC

v_gene: TRBV27
d_gene: -
abundance: once
j_gene: TRBJ2-2
CDR3aa: CASSLFGPGFRGLAGELFF
CDR3nt: TGTGCCAGCAGTTTATTTGGTCCGGGGTTCCGAGGGCTTGCCGGGGAGCTGTTTTTT

v_gene: TRBV5-1
d_gene: TRBD2
abundance: -
j_gene: TRBJ2-1
CDR3aa: CASSPRGTSVTPGADEQFF
CDR3nt: TGCGCCAGCAGCCCTCGTGGGACTAGCGTTACCCCGGGGGCAGATGAGCAGTTCTTC

v_gene: TRBV11-2
d_gene: -
abundance: once
j_gene: TRBJ2-3
CDR3aa: CASSLQDLGTDTQYF
CDR3nt: TGTGCCAGCAGCTTACAAGATCTAGGCACAGATACGCAGTATTTT